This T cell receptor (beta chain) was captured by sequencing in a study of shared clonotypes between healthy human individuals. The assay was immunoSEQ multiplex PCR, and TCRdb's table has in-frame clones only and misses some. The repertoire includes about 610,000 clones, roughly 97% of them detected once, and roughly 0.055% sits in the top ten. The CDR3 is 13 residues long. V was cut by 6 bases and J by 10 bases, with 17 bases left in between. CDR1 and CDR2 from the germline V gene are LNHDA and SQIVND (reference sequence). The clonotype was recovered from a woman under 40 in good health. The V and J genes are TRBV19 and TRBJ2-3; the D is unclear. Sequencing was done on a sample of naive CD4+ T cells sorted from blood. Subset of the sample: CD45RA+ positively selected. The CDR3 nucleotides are TGTGCCAGTAGCAAACCCCCGCCTCAACCGCAGTATTTT. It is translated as CASSKPPPQPQYF.